This T cell receptor beta chain is drawn from a study of blood T cell repertoires in COVID-19. In the study overall: Samples of COVID-19 (acute and convalescent) were obtained from the United States, Italy and Spain.

Per the study methods: Estimates of nucleated cell counts were drawn from the amplification of reference gene primers. Sequencing used immunoSEQ multiplex PCR; TCRdb keeps in-frame clones, though not all of them. V and J calls and clone size are copied from that table; D and trimming were computed from the DNA. The sample yields about 330,000 clones, approximately 88% seen once. Allocation to cohorts depended on clinical history reported by the participants. All recovered Cohort 3 donors got two negative PCRs, got clearance, or saw symptom resolution. The specimen was PBMCs or T cells enriched from blood (not recorded which). This sequence was found in a man aged 25 to 40 who had recovered from COVID-19.

The CDR3 sequence: CASSIGTGGEQFF. CDR3 DNA: TGTGCCAGCAGCATCGGGACAGGCGGCGAGCAGTTCTTC. The chain couples TRBV11-2 to TRBJ2-1, with 8 bases identical to TRBD1. Germline assignment: CDR1 SGHAT and CDR2 FQNNGV. This CDR3 contains 13 residues. V was clipped by 5 bases and J by 10 bases; unmatched bases: 7.